A single T cell receptor beta chain is shown here with its context. The clone's antigen remains unknown. No per-base quality is available; no much larger clone lies one base away. The data are from a study of PD-1 blockade in classical Hodgkin lymphoma (TCRdb year 2020). In the study overall: Nivolumab dosing was 3 mg/kg intravenously every 2 weeks, continuing until either disease progression or unacceptable toxicity. The study used TCR beta sequencing and CyTOF to define a peripheral blood immune signature of response to PD-1 blockade in classical Hodgkin lymphoma. Summary of the overall study and its limitations: A significant rise by C4D1 was seen in CD4+ but not CD8+ TCR diversity (p=0.0027 vs p=0.16), with the rise being most apparent in complete responders (p=0.02). The study was limited to a single clinical trial cohort, and causes of repertoire differences, possibly disease activity or prior therapy, remained undefined. Baseline TCR diversity was reported as lower in newly diagnosed patients than in healthy donors, and lower still in relapsed/refractory patients. Among trial patients, those achieving complete response had baseline diversity similar to that of newly diagnosed patients, while diversity was significantly lower in partial responders and progressors. Lower diversity was observed in patients in whom nivolumab was started less than 1 year after ASCT, and these patients were excluded from later analyses so that confounding by immune reconstitution would be avoided.

Reading the label with the study, this specimen's time point is: cycle 4 day 1 (C4D1), after 6 weeks of nivolumab. Every trial patient had relapsed following autologous stem cell transplantation, and prior brentuximab vedotin exposure was what differed among cohorts A, B and C. A total of about 51 patients with relapsed/refractory classical Hodgkin lymphoma made up the trial cohort, and each patient's best overall response was complete response, partial response or progressive disease. Single-agent nivolumab was administered to trial patients in the multi-cohort phase II CheckMate 205 trial. An independent review committee assessed best overall response by applying the 2007 International Working Group response criteria. Trial PBMCs were collected just before the start of nivolumab (C1D1) and during therapy at cycle 2 day 1 and cycle 4 day 1. Peripheral blood was collected in 8 mL Vacutainer Cell Preparation Tubes, from which PBMCs were isolated by centrifugation and then cryopreserved.

The Qiagen DNeasy kit was used to extract genomic DNA both from unsorted PBMCs and from the negatively selected CD4+ and CD8+ fractions. Using primers that anneal to V and J segments, immunoSEQ multiplex PCR amplified the TCR beta CDR3 regions. A synthetic immune receptor repertoire was used to minimize amplification bias, and any residual bias was removed computationally once sequencing was done. In the source study's methods: Custom Python scripts were used to quantify repertoire diversity as the Shannon entropy index. The unsorted, CD4+ and CD8+ repertoires were each analyzed separately, with the exception of combined analyses, where CD4+ and CD8+ sequences were merged in silico. A clone counted as expanded when the clone's frequency after treatment rose at least 2-fold relative to C1D1, and clones undetected at baseline were given a pseudocount of 0.5. Singleton clones were defined as clones with 0 or 1 copy at C1D1, and non-singleton clones were defined as clones with 2 or more copies. Clones expanded in unsorted samples were annotated as CD4+, CD8+ or unknown by matching protein sequences in sorted samples from the same patient. Wilcoxon tests on paired samples were used to test changes in diversity from C1D1 to C4D1. Entries here come from immuneACCESS through TCRdb and include only in-frame sequences with V and J called. Some clones fail to appear in such tables; in the studies checked, an unresolved V gene covers under half of the shortfall, and the cause of the remainder is unknown. The DNA was the basis for D and trimming; V, J and clone size are from that table. The table for this sample lists tens of thousands of clones; about 90% of them were counted only once. Clones ranked in the top ten supply around 10% of the sample.

V loses 1 base of germline sequence and J loses 7 bases, and the interval between the two ends is 21 bases. The CDR3 measures 16 amino acids from cysteine to phenylalanine. The read is trimmed to its CDR3 DNA, 48 bases read in frame from base 1. The rearrangement joined TRBV5-3 to TRBJ2-7; the D gene is perhaps TRBD2, from 6 matching bases. TRBV5-3 has ORF status, its function being uncertain. The sample was peripheral blood mononuclear cells (PBMCs), taken before the fourth cycle of nivolumab. The source is a human donor with classical Hodgkin lymphoma. The CDR3 sequence is CARSLPYWDGGGEQYF. The DNA reads as follows: TGTGCCAGAAGCTTGCCCTACTGGGACGGTGGAGGGGAGCAGTACTTC.